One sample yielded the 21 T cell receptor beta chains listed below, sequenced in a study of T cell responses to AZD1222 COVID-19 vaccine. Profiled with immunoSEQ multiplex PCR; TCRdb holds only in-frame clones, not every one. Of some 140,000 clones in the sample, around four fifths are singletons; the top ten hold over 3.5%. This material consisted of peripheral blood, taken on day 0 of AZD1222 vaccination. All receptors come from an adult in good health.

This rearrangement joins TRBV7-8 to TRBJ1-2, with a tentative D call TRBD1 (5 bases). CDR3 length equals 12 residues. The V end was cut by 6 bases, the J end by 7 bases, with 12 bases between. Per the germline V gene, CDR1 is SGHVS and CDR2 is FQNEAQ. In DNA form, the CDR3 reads TGTGCCAGCAGTCAGGGTGGTCTTGGCTACACCTTC. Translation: CASSQGGLGYTF.

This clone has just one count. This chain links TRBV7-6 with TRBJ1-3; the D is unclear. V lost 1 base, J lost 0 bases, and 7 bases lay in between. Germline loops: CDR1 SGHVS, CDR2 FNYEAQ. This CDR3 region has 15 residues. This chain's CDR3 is CASSLGGSSGNTIYF. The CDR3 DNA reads TGTGCCAGCAGCTTAGGGGGAAGCTCTGGAAACACCATATATTTT.

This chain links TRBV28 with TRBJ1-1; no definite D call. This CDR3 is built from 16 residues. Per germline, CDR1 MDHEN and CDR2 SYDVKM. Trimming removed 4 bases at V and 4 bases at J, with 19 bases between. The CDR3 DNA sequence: TGTGCCAGCAGTTCCCCGCTTGGACTCCCGGGCACTGAAGCTTTCTTT. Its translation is CASSSPLGLPGTEAFF.

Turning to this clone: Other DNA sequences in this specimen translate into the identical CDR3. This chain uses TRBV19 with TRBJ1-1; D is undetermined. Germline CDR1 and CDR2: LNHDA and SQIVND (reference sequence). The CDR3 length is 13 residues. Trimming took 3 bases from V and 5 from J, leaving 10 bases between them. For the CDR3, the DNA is TGTGCCAGTAGTATCACGGAGGGTACTGAAGCTTTCTTT. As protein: CASSITEGTEAFF. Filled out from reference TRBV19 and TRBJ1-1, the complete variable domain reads DGGITQSPKYLFRKEGQNVTLSCEQNLNHDAMYWYRQDPGQGLRLIYYSQIVNDFQKGDIAEGYSVSREKKESFPLTVTSAQKNPTAFYLCASSITEGTEAFFGQGTRLTVV.

The CDR3 nucleotides read TGTGCCAGCAGTGACACAGGGCGGACTAATGAAAAACTGTTTTTT. Residues: CASSDTGRTNEKLFF. V and J are TRBV25-1 and TRBJ1-4; a possible D gene is TRBD1 (6 bases). This CDR3 is built from 15 residues. V was shortened by 3 bases and J by 2 bases, with 10 bases between the two germline ends. CDR1 and CDR2 from the germline V gene are MGHDK and SYGVNS.

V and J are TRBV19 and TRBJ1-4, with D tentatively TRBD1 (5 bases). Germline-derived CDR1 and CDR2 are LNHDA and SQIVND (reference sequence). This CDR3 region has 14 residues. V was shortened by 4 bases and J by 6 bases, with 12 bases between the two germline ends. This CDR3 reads CASSTDRGDEKLFF. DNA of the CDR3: TGTGCCAGTAGTACCGACAGAGGGGATGAAAAACTGTTTTTT.

The CDR3 DNA reads TGTGCCAGCACTCCTGGGACAGGGACATATGAAGCTTTCTTT. This sequence encodes CASTPGTGTYEAFF. The chain has TRBV6-5 and TRBJ1-1; 9 nucleotides agree with TRBD1. J gave up 7 bases and V 7 bases, and 10 bases lay outside the gene matches. The CDR3 consists of 14 residues. Germline assignment: CDR1 MNHEY and CDR2 SVGAGI.

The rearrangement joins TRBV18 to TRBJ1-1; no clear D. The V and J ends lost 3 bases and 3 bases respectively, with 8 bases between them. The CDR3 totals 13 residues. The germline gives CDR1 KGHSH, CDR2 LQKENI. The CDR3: CASSPHVDTEAFF. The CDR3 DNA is TGTGCCAGCTCACCTCATGTGGACACTGAAGCTTTCTTT.

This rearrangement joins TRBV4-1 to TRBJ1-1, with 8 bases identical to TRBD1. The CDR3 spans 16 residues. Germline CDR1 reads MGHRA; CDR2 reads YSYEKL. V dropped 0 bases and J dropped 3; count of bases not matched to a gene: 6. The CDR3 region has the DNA TGCGCCAGCAGCCAAGAGCAGGGGGCCTCCGACACTGAAGCTTTCTTT. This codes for CASSQEQGASDTEAFF.

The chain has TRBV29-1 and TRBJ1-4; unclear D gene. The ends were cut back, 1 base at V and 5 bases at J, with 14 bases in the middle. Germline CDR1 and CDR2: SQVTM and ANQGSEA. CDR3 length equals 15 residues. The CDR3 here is CSVEGNRGGNEKLFF. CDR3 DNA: TGCAGCGTTGAAGGCAACCGGGGAGGGAATGAAAAACTGTTTTTT. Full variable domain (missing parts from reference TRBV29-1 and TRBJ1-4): SAVISQKPSRDICQRGTSLTIQCQVDSQVTMMFWYRQQPGQSLTLIATANQGSEATYESGFVIDKFPISRPNLTFSTLTVSNMSPEDSSIYLCSVEGNRGGNEKLFFGSGTQLSVL.

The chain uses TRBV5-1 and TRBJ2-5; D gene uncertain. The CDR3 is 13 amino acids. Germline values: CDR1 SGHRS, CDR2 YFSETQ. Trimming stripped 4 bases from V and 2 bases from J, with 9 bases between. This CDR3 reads CASSPIDQETQYF. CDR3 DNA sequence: TGCGCCAGCAGCCCCATCGATCAAGAGACCCAGTACTTC. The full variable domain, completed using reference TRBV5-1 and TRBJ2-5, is KAGVTQTPRYLIKTRGQQVTLSCSPISGHRSVSWYQQTPGQGLQFLFEYFSETQRNKGNFPGRFSGRQFSNSRSEMNVSTLELGDSALYLCASSPIDQETQYFGPGTRLLVL.

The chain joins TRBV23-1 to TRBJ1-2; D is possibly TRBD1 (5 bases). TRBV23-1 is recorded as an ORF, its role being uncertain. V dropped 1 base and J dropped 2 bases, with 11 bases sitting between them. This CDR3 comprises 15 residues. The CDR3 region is CASSQYPGRNYGYTF. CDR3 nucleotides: TGCGCCAGCAGTCAATATCCGGGACGGAACTATGGCTACACCTTC.

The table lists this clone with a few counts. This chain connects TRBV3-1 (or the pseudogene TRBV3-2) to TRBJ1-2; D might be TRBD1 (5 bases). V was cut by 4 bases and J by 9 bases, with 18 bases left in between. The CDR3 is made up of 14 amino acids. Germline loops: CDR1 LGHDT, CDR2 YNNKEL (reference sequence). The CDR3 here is CASSPERTGGRYTF. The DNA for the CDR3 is TGTGCCAGCAGCCCAGAGAGGACGGGGGGACGCTACACCTTC.

CDR3 nucleotides: TGTGCCAGCAGCAAGGGGGACAGGCGCAACACCATATATTTT. This sequence encodes CASSKGDRRNTIYF. J is TRBJ1-3 and V is TRBV3-1 (or the pseudogene TRBV3-2), with 8 bases that match TRBD1. The V gene's germline CDR1 is LGHDT and CDR2 YNNKEL (reference sequence). The ends lost 5 bases at V and 7 bases at J; junction bases unmatched: 7. The CDR3 contains 14 residues.

DNA for the CDR3: TGTGCCAGCAGCTTAAACGGGGGGAATAACCAGCCCCAGCATTTT. It codes for CASSLNGGNNQPQHF. The chain carries TRBV7-3 and TRBJ1-5; D perhaps matches TRBD1 (5 bases). Germline CDR1 and CDR2: SGHTA and FQGTGA. There are 15 residues in the CDR3. V lost 1 base and J lost 7, with 14 bases in between.

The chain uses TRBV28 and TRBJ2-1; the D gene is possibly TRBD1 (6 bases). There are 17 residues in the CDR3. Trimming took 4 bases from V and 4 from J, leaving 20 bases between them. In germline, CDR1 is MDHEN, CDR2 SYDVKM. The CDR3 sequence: CASSWYRVPLLYNEQFF. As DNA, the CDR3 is TGTGCCAGCAGTTGGTACAGGGTCCCCTTACTTTACAATGAGCAGTTCTTC. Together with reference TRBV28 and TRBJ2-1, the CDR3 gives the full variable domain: DVKVTQSSRYLVKRTGEKVFLECVQDMDHENMFWYRQDPGLGLRLIYFSYDVKMKEKGDIPEGYSVSREKKERFSLILESASTNQTSMYLCASSWYRVPLLYNEQFFGPGTRLTVL.

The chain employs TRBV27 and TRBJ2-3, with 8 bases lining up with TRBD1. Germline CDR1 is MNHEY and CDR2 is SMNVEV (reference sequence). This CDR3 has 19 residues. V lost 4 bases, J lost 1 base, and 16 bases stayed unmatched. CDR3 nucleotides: TGTGCCAGCAGTTCCCTCCGGACAGGGCCATCGTTGGGCACAGATACGCAGTATTTT. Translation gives CASSSLRTGPSLGTDTQYF.

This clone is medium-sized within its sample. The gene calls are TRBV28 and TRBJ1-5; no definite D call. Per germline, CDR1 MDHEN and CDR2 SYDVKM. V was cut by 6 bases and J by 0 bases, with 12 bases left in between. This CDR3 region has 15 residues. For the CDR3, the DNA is TGTGCCAGCAGCCCCTTGGCAGCTAGCAATCAGCCCCAGCATTTT. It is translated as CASSPLAASNQPQHF. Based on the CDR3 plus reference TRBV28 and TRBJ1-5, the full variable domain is DVKVTQSSRYLVKRTGEKVFLECVQDMDHENMFWYRQDPGLGLRLIYFSYDVKMKEKGDIPEGYSVSREKKERFSLILESASTNQTSMYLCASSPLAASNQPQHFGDGTRLSIL.

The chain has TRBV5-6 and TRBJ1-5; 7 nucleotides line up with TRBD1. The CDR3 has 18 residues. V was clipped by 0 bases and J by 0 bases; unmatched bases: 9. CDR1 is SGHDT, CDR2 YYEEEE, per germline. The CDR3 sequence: CASSLDGTVPYSNQPQHF. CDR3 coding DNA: TGTGCCAGCAGCTTGGACGGGACAGTGCCTTATAGCAATCAGCCCCAGCATTTT.

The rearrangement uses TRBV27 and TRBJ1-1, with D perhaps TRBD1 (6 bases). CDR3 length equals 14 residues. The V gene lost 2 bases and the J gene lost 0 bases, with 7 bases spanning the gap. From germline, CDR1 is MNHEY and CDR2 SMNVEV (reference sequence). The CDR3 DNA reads TGTGCCAGCAGTTTAGACAGGTTGAACACTGAAGCTTTCTTT. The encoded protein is CASSLDRLNTEAFF.

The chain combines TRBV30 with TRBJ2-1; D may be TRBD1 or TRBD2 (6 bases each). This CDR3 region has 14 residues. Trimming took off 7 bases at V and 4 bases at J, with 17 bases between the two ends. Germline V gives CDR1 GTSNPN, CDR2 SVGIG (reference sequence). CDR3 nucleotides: TGTGCCTCCGGGGTGGGGGGCCAGTACAATGAGCAGTTCTTC. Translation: CASGVGGQYNEQFF.